A single sample gave rise to the 31 T cell receptor beta chains below, sequenced in a study of blood T cell repertoires in COVID-19. Some clones are missing from TCRdb's copy, which holds only in-frame ones; the method was immunoSEQ multiplex PCR. This table has about 83,000 clones, around 80% appearing once. Specimen: peripheral blood. These receptors were collected from a woman older than 75 with active or convalescent COVID-19.

V gene TRBV30 combines with J gene TRBJ1-4; D unresolved. The CDR3 is 14 amino acids. Deletions cut 2 bases from V and 7 bases from J, with 14 bases between. Per the germline V gene, CDR1 is GTSNPN and CDR2 is SVGIG (reference sequence). CDR3 DNA sequence: TGTGCCTGGAGTCCTTGGGCAAACCTTGAAAAACTGTTTTTT. Protein sequence: CAWSPWANLEKLFF.

The chain combines TRBV3-1 (or the pseudogene TRBV3-2) with TRBJ2-5; 13 bases line up with TRBD2. The trim removed 0 bases at V and 5 bases at J, leaving 3 bases unmatched. Germline loops: CDR1 LGHDT, CDR2 YNNKEL (reference sequence). CDR3 length: 16 amino acids. Here the CDR3 DNA reads TGTGCCAGCAGCCAAGACCTGGGACTAGCGGGGGAGACCCAGTACTTC. It yields the protein CASSQDLGLAGETQYF.

The chain links TRBV2 to TRBJ1-5; 7 nucleotides align to TRBD1. With V trimmed by 7 bases and J by 0 bases, 6 bases remained unmatched. The CDR3 contains 15 residues. Germline CDR1 and CDR2: SNHLY and FYNNEI. Here the CDR3 DNA reads TGTGCCAGCAAAAACAACAGGGGTAGCAATCAGCCCCAGCATTTT. Its translation: CASKNNRGSNQPQHF.

J is TRBJ2-7 and V is TRBV18; 8 bases agree with TRBD1. V shed 5 bases and J 0 bases; nucleotides not matched to a gene: 3. The CDR3 has 14 residues. Germline CDR1 KGHSH, CDR2 LQKENI. CDR3 sequence: CASSGDRSSYEQYF. As DNA, the CDR3 is TGTGCCAGCTCAGGGGACAGGAGCTCCTACGAGCAGTACTTC. Using reference TRBV18 and TRBJ2-7 for the parts outside the CDR3, the full variable domain is NAGVMQNPRHLVRRRGQEARLRCSPMKGHSHVYWYRQLPEEGLKFMVYLQKENIIDESGMPKERFSAEFPKEGPSILRIQQVVRGDSAAYFCASSGDRSSYEQYFGPGTRLTVT.

The rearrangement joins TRBV18 to TRBJ2-4, with 12 bases that match TRBD2. Germline CDR1 KGHSH, CDR2 LQKENI. Losses at the gene ends were 1 base for V and 0 bases for J; bases not matched to a gene: 10. The CDR3 totals 20 residues. The CDR3 bases are TGTGCCAGCTCACCACGGGGGAGACTAGCGGGGGAGCTAGCCAAAAACATTCAGTACTTC. It yields the protein CASSPRGRLAGELAKNIQYF.

This clone occurred once. The chain is built from TRBV2 and TRBJ1-2, with a weak D call TRBD1 (6 bases). CDR1 and CDR2 from the germline V gene are SNHLY and FYNNEI. The V and J ends lost 4 bases and 5 bases respectively, with 14 bases between them. The CDR3 is 14 amino acids. CDR3 sequence reads: CASSGGGAWYGYTF. CDR3 nucleotides: TGTGCCAGCAGTGGTGGGGGCGCGTGGTATGGCTACACCTTC.

The CDR3 DNA reads as TGTGCCAGCAGCTTAGGGTCGGCGGGGGTGCTCGAGCAGTACTTC. This encodes CASSLGSAGVLEQYF. J is TRBJ2-7 and V is TRBV7-8, with TRBD2 matching 7 bases. The germline CDR1 and CDR2 sequences are SGHVS and FQNEAQ. This CDR3 is built from 15 residues. V lost 1 base and J lost 6; bases outside the gene matches: 9.

This clone showed up just once. J is TRBJ2-7 and V is TRBV5-6; TRBD1 aligns across 9 bases. The CDR3 has 16 amino acids. Germline CDR1 is SGHDT and CDR2 is YYEEEE. The ends lost 0 bases at V and 6 bases at J; junction bases unmatched: 10. CDR3 protein: CASSLAGQGIVGEQYF. CDR3 DNA: TGTGCCAGCAGCTTGGCCGGACAGGGGATCGTGGGCGAGCAGTACTTC.

V gene TRBV5-4 combines with J gene TRBJ1-1; D gene ambiguous. This CDR3 is 14 amino acids long. The V gene's germline CDR1 is SGHNT and CDR2 YYREEE (reference sequence). The V end was cut by 4 bases, the J end by 1 base, with 11 bases between. The CDR3 bases are TGTGCCAGCAGCCCAAAAGCCGGGAACACTGAAGCTTTCTTT. Translated: CASSPKAGNTEAFF.

The chain carries TRBV30 and TRBJ1-2; D perhaps matches TRBD1 (6 bases). Germline V CDR1 and CDR2: GTSNPN, SVGIG (reference sequence). The germline V and J ends were trimmed by 0 bases and 7 bases, with 12 bases remaining between them. The CDR3 has 13 amino acids. The CDR3 DNA follows: TGTGCCTGGAGTGTAACCGGCAGGGGTGGCTACACCTTC. It encodes CAWSVTGRGGYTF. Full variable domain (rest looked up from reference TRBV30 and TRBJ1-2): SQTIHQWPATLVQPVGSPLSLECTVEGTSNPNLYWYRQAAGRGLQLLFYSVGIGQISSEVPQNLSASRPQDRQFILSSKKLLLSDSGFYLCAWSVTGRGGYTFGSGTRLTVV.

The rearrangement links TRBV3-1 (or the pseudogene TRBV3-2) to TRBJ1-3; 12 bases are a match to TRBD1. The CDR3 covers 17 residues. Germline lookup yields CDR1 LGHDT and CDR2 YNNKEL (reference sequence). Germline trimming cut 4 bases from V and 7 bases from J; bases unmatched to any gene: 11. This CDR3 is CASSRLPSGTGGNTIYF. CDR3 in DNA: TGTGCCAGCAGCCGCCTCCCCTCCGGGACAGGGGGCAACACCATATATTTT.

V gene TRBV27 combines with J gene TRBJ2-3; 12 positions match TRBD2. Germline-derived CDR1 and CDR2 are MNHEY and SMNVEV (reference sequence). Trimming cost V 5 bases and J 2 bases; bases outside gene matches: 5. The CDR3 contains 16 residues. The CDR3 DNA reads as TGTGCCAGCAGTCAACTAGCGGGGGGTCCCACAGATACGCAGTATTTT. Encoded protein: CASSQLAGGPTDTQYF.

The J gene is TRBJ2-7, the V gene TRBV27, with D maybe TRBD1 (5 bases). V lost 7 bases and J lost 7, with 23 bases in between. The CDR3 runs 15 residues. CDR1 and CDR2 from the germline V gene are MNHEY and SMNVEV (reference sequence). The CDR3 DNA reads as TGTGCCAGCAACTTGCCCCTGGACATCCGCAGGGAGCAGTACTTC. Its protein is CASNLPLDIRREQYF.

The rearrangement uses TRBV10-3 and TRBJ1-4; TRBD1 is a possible D gene (5 bases). Trimming cost V 6 bases and J 5 bases, with 16 bases left between them. The CDR3 runs 15 residues. The germline V gene encodes CDR1 ENHRY and CDR2 SYGVKD. CDR3 residues: CAIRSDGGKNEKLFF. Written as DNA, the CDR3 is TGTGCCATCAGGTCCGATGGGGGGAAGAATGAAAAACTGTTTTTT.

V and J are TRBV7-3 and TRBJ2-5; no firm D call. Germline CDR1 is SGHTA and CDR2 is FQGTGA. This CDR3 comprises 13 residues. Trimming left V 3 bases short and J 4 bases short, with 9 bases between. CDR3 sequence: CASSFSRPETQYF. DNA of the CDR3: TGTGCCAGCAGCTTCTCTCGTCCAGAGACCCAGTACTTC.

The gene calls are TRBV28 and TRBJ2-3; a weak D match, TRBD1 (6 bases). V dropped 2 bases and J dropped 7 bases, with 16 bases sitting between them. Germline V CDR1 and CDR2: MDHEN, SYDVKM. This CDR3 has 15 amino acids. CDR3 region: CASSLRQGWMNTQYF. DNA of the CDR3: TGTGCCAGCAGTTTAAGGCAGGGGTGGATGAATACGCAGTATTTT.

This chain's CDR3 is CASSTLTGESHQPQHF. DNA for the CDR3: TGTGCCAGTAGTACACTAACCGGAGAATCTCATCAGCCCCAGCATTTT. The chain carries TRBV19 and TRBJ1-5; no firm D call. CDR1 is LNHDA, CDR2 SQIVND, per germline (reference sequence). V was shortened by 4 bases and J by 5 bases, with 18 bases between the two germline ends. This CDR3 has 16 residues.

The chain is built from TRBV10-1 and TRBJ1-1; 7 bases are a match to TRBD1. Germline CDR1 reads WNHNN; CDR2 reads SYGVQD (reference sequence). J gave up 9 bases and V 5 bases, and 3 bases lay outside the gene matches. The CDR3 has 11 amino acids. This chain's CDR3 is CASSRDSQAFF. CDR3 bases: TGCGCCAGCAGTCGGGACAGCCAAGCTTTCTTT.

This sequence joins TRBV14 and TRBJ2-3, with 8 bases lining up with TRBD2. The CDR3 is made up of 16 amino acids. Germline V gives CDR1 SGHDN, CDR2 FVKESK. V was clipped by 3 bases and J by 4 bases; unmatched bases: 9. For the CDR3, the DNA is TGTGCCAGCAGCCATTTCAGCGGGGGAGGTGCAGATACGCAGTATTTT. This sequence encodes CASSHFSGGGADTQYF.

This clone was picked up a small number of times. The J gene is TRBJ1-4, the V gene TRBV4-1; a possible D gene is TRBD1 (5 bases). The CDR3 has 17 residues. V was cut by 6 bases and J by 5 bases, with 22 bases left in between. Germline V gene sequence: CDR1 MGHRA, CDR2 YSYEKL. The CDR3 is CASSLTHLKGRNEKLFF. Here the CDR3 DNA reads TGCGCCAGCAGTCTAACCCACCTTAAGGGGAGGAATGAAAAACTGTTTTTT.

This clone was counted only a few times. This rearrangement joins TRBV9 to TRBJ2-5, with 16 positions matching TRBD2. Germline CDR1 and CDR2: SGDLS and YYNGEE. The CDR3 length is 17 residues. Trimming took 4 bases from V and 5 from J; bases not matched to a gene: 8. DNA of the CDR3: TGTGCCAGCAGCACGGGACTAGCGGGGGGGATCAGGGAGACCCAGTACTTC. Translating gives CASSTGLAGGIRETQYF.

The chain combines TRBV5-1 with TRBJ1-2; D remains unclear. This CDR3 is built from 14 residues. CDR1 SGHRS and CDR2 YFSETQ come from the germline V gene. Trimming left V 3 bases short and J 4 bases short, with 13 bases between. The CDR3 DNA reads TGCGCCAGCAGCTCAGATACGACATCCTATGGCTACACCTTC. Translating gives CASSSDTTSYGYTF.

This rearrangement joins TRBV5-6 to TRBJ1-1; D uncertain. The CDR3 is 13 residues long. V lost 0 bases and J lost 2, with 5 bases in between. Germline CDR1 is SGHDT and CDR2 is YYEEEE. CDR3 loop: CASSLGPNTEAFF. In DNA, the CDR3 is TGTGCCAGCAGCTTGGGGCCTAACACTGAAGCTTTCTTT.

The chain couples TRBV30 to TRBJ1-6; D gene ambiguous. This CDR3 region has 12 residues. V dropped 0 bases and J dropped 7 bases, with 4 bases sitting between them. Germline V lookup: CDR1 GTSNPN, CDR2 SVGIG (reference sequence). This CDR3 reads CAWSVLNSPLHF. The CDR3 coding sequence is TGTGCCTGGAGTGTACTCAATTCACCCCTCCACTTT.

This sequence joins TRBV6-6 and TRBJ2-7, with 7 bases matching TRBD1. V gave up 7 bases and J gave up 0 bases; unmatched junction bases: 6. Germline CDR1 and CDR2: MNHNY and SVGAGI (reference sequence). CDR3 length: 14 residues. The CDR3 region has the DNA TGTGCCAGCAAAGACGGACAGGACTCCTACGAGCAGTACTTC. It yields the protein CASKDGQDSYEQYF.

In this sample, this clone turned up a few times. The rearrangement links TRBV2 to TRBJ2-3; 7 positions agree with TRBD1. The ends lost 9 bases at V and 0 bases at J; junction bases unmatched: 9. The germline V gene has CDR1 SNHLY and CDR2 FYNNEI. This CDR3 spans 15 amino acids. DNA of the CDR3: TGTGCCAGGACTCAGGGGGTTTCTAGCACAGATACGCAGTATTTT. It encodes CARTQGVSSTDTQYF.

The J gene is TRBJ2-5, the V gene TRBV7-2, with 7 bases that match TRBD1. The J segment lost 2 bases and the V segment lost 5 bases, leaving 8 bases of the junction unmatched. The CDR3 contains 15 residues. Germline CDR1 is SGHTA and CDR2 is FQGNSA. CDR3 protein: CASSPVRQGQETQYF. CDR3 bases: TGTGCCAGCAGCCCTGTGAGACAGGGACAAGAGACCCAGTACTTC. Looking up the rest from reference TRBV7-2 and TRBJ2-5 gives the full variable domain: GAGVSQSPSNKVTEKGKDVELRCDPISGHTALYWYRQSLGQGLEFLIYFQGNSAPDKSGLPSDRFSAERTGGSVSTLTIQRTQQEDSAVYLCASSPVRQGQETQYFGPGTRLLVL.

The V gene is TRBV9, the J gene TRBJ1-2; D ambiguous. Trimming removed 1 base at V and 4 bases at J, with 17 bases between. This CDR3 spans 16 amino acids. CDR1 SGDLS and CDR2 YYNGEE come from the germline V gene. CDR3 in DNA: TGTGCCAGCAGCGTAAGCCCGACCGGTAGCACCTATGGCTACACCTTC. This translates into CASSVSPTGSTYGYTF.

The rearrangement links TRBV11-2 to TRBJ1-4; 7 bases align to TRBD1. The CDR3 runs 15 residues. The ends lost 5 bases at V and 11 bases at J; junction bases unmatched: 14. Germline CDR1 is SGHAT and CDR2 is FQNNGV. CDR3 sequence reads: CASSRDRVGLGKLFF. The CDR3 region has the DNA TGTGCCAGCAGCCGCGACAGGGTTGGCTTAGGTAAACTGTTTTTT.

This clone occurred a few times. The chain couples TRBV5-6 to TRBJ2-5; the match to TRBD1 covers 9 bases. CDR3 length: 17 amino acids. Germline V gene sequence: CDR1 SGHDT, CDR2 YYEEEE. Losses at the gene ends were 4 bases for V and 4 bases for J; bases not matched to a gene: 14. The CDR3 nucleotides read TGTGCCAGCAGCCGTCATCCGGGACAGGGAGCCCGAGAGACCCAGTACTTC. Amino acids: CASSRHPGQGARETQYF. The whole variable domain, filled in from reference TRBV5-6 and TRBJ2-5, reads DAGVTQSPTHLIKTRGQQVTLRCSPKSGHDTVSWYQQALGQGPQFIFQYYEEEERQRGNFPDRFSGHQFPNYSSELNVNALLLGDSALYLCASSRHPGQGARETQYFGPGTRLLVL.

This sequence joins TRBV7-6 and TRBJ2-1, with TRBD2 matching 7 bases. J lost 7 bases, V lost 1 base, and 10 bases had no gene match. This CDR3 comprises 16 residues. Germline CDR1 SGHVS, CDR2 FNYEAQ. DNA for the CDR3: TGTGCCAGCAGCTTAGTTCTGGCGGGAGCGTTGAATGAGCAGTTCTTC. It codes for CASSLVLAGALNEQFF.